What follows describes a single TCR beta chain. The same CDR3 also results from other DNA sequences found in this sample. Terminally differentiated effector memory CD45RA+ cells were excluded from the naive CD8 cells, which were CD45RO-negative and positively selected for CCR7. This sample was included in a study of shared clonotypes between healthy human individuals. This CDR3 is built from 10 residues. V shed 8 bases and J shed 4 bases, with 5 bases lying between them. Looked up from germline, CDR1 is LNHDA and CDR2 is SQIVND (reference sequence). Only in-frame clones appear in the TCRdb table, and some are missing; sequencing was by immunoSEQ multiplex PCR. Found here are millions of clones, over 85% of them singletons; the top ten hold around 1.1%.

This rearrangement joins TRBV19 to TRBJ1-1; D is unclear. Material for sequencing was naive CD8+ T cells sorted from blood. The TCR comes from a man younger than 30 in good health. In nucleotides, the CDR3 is TGTGCCAGTCGCGGCACTGAAGCTTTCTTT. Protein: CASRGTEAFF.